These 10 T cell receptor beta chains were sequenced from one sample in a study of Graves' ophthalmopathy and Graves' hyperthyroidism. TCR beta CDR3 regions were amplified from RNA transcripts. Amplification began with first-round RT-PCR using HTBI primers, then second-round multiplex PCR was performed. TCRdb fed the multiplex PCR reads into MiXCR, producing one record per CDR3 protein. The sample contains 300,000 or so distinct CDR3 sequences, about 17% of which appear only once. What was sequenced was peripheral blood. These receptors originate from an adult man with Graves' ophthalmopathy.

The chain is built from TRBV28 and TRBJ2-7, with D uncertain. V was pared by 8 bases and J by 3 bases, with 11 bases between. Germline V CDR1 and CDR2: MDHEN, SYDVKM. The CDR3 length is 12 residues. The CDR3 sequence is CASSHGYYEQYF. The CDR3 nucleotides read TGTGCCAGCTCCCATGGTTACTACGAGCAGTACTTC.

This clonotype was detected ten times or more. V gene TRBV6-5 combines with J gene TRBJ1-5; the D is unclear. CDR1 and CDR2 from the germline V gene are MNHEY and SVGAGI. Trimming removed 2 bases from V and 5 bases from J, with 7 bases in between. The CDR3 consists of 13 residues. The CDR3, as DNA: TGTGCCAGCAGTTACGGCAGGTATCAGCCCCAGCATTTT. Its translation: CASSYGRYQPQHF.

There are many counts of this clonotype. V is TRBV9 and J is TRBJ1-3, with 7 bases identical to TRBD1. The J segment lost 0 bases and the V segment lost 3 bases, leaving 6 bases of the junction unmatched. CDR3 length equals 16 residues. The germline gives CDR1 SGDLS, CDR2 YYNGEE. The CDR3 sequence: CASSAKTGYSGNTIYF. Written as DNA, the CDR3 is TGTGCCAGCAGCGCGAAGACAGGGTACTCTGGAAACACCATATATTTT.

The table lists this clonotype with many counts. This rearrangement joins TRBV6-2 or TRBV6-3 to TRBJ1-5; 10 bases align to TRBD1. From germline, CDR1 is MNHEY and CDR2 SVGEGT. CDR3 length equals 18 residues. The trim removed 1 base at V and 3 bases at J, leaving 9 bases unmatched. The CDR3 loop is CASSYFTGTGADNQPQHF. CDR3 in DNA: TGTGCCAGCAGTTACTTCACCGGGACAGGGGCCGACAATCAGCCCCAGCATTTT.

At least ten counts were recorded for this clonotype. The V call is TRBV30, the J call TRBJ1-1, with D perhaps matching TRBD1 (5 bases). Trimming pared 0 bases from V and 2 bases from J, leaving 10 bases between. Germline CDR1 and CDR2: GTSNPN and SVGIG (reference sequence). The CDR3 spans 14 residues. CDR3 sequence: CAWSVGAPNTEAFF. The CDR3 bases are TGTGCCTGGAGTGTAGGGGCACCTAACACTGAAGCTTTCTTT.

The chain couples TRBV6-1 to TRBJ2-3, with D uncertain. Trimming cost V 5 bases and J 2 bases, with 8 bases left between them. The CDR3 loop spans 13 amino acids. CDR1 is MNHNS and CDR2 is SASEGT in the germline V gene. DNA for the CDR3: TGTGCCAGCAGTCCCCAGGACACAGATACGCAGTATTTT. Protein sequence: CASSPQDTDTQYF.

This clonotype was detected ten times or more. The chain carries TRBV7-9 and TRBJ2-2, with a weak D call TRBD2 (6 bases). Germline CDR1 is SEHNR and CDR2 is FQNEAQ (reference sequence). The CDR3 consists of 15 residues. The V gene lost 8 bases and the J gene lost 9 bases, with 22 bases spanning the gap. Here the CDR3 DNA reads TGTGCCAGCGGGAGGACCCCCGAGGGACCTCGGGAGCTGTTTTTT. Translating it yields CASGRTPEGPRELFF.

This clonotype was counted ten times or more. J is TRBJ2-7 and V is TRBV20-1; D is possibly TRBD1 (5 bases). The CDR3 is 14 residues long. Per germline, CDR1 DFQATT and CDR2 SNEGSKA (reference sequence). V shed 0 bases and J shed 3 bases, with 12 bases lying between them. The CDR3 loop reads CSARDPAGFYEQYF. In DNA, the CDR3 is TGCAGTGCTAGAGACCCGGCAGGGTTCTACGAGCAGTACTTC.

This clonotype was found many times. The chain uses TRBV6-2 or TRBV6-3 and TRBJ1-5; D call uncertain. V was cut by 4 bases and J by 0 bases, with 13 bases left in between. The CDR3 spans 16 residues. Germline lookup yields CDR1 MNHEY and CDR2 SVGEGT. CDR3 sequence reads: CASSSGSPSSNQPQHF. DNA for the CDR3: TGTGCCAGCAGTTCGGGTAGCCCTAGTAGCAATCAGCCCCAGCATTTT.

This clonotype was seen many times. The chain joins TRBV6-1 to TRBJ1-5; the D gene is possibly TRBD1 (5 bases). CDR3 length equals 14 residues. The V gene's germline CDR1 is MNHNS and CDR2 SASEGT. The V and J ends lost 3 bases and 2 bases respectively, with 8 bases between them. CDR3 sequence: CASSERGGNQPQHF. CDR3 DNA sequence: TGTGCCAGCAGTGAGAGGGGTGGCAATCAGCCCCAGCATTTT.